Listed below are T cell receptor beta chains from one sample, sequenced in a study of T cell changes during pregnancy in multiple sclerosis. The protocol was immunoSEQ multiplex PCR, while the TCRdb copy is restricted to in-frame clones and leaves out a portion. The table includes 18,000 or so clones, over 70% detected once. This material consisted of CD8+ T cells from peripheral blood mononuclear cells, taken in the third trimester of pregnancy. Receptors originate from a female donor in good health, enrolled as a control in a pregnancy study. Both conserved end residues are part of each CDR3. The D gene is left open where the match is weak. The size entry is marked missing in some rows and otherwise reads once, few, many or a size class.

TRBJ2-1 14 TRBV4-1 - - TGCGCCAGCAGCCAAGCAAAGGGGTACAATGAGCAGTTCTTC CASSQAKGYNEQFF
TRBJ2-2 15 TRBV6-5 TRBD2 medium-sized TGTGCCAGCACCCGGGAGGCGGGGGTCCCCGGGGAGCTGTTTTTT CASTREAGVPGELFF
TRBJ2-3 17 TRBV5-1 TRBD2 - TGCGCCAGCAGCTTGGGTGGCCTAGCGGGAAAAAGGCATACGCAGTATTTT CASSLGGLAGKRHTQYF
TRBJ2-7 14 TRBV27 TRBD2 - TGTGCCAGCAGTTTAGACGCTAGCGGATACGAGCAGTACTTC CASSLDASGYEQYF
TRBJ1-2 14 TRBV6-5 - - TGTGCCAGCAGGGGTTGGGGGCTTCAGGAAGGCTACACCTTC CASRGWGLQEGYTF
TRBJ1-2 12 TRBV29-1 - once TGCAGCGTGACGACCGGGGAGGATGGCTACACCTTC CSVTTGEDGYTF
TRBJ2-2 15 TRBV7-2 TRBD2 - TGTGCCAGCAGCTCCCGGGACTACCTAACCGGGGAGCTGTTTTTT CASSSRDYLTGELFF
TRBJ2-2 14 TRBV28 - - TGTGCCAGCAGTCCCACAGGGAACACCGGGGAGCTGTTTTTT CASSPTGNTGELFF
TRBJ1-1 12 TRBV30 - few TGTGCCTGGAATGGCGGTAACACTGAAGCTTTCTTT CAWNGGNTEAFF
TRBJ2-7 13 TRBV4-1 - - TGCGCCAGCAGCCACCCTGGGGAGACCGAGCAGTACTTC CASSHPGETEQYF
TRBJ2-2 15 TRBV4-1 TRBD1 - TGCGCCAGCAGCCAAAGACAGGGTATCACCGGGGAGCTGTTTTTT CASSQRQGITGELFF
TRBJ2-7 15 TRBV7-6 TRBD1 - TGTGCCAGCAGCCCCGGACAGGGGAAGGGATACGAGCAGTACTTC CASSPGQGKGYEQYF
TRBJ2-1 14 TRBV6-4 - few TGTGCCAGCAGTGAACAGGGAGACTACAATGAGCAGTTCTTC CASSEQGDYNEQFF
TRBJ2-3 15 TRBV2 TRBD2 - TGTGCCAGCAGTCCCCCGGCGGGGGGAACAGATACGCAGTATTTT CASSPPAGGTDTQYF
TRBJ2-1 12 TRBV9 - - TGTGCCAGCAGCGTAGTTTCGAATGAGCAGTTCTTC CASSVVSNEQFF
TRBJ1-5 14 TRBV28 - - TGTGCCAGCAGTTACATAAATAGCAATCAGCCCCAGCATTTT CASSYINSNQPQHF
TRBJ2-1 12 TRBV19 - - TGTGCCAGTAGCCTGGGGCCCCGTGAGCAGTTCTTC CASSLGPREQFF
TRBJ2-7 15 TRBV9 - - TGTGCCAGCAGCGTAGGGGGTAGCGGTGCCTACGAGCAGTACTTC CASSVGGSGAYEQYF
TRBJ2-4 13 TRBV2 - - TGTGCCAAAGCGGAGGGAACCAAAAACATTCAGTACTTC CAKAEGTKNIQYF
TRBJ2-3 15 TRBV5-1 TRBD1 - TGCGCCAGCAGCTTGCTGGGACAGGGAGGAGATACGCAGTATTTT CASSLLGQGGDTQYF
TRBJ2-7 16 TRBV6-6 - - TGTGCCAGCAGTTACTCTCTACAGGATGAGACCTACGAGCAGTACTTC CASSYSLQDETYEQYF
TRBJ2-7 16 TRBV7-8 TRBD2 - TGTGCCAGCAGCCAGGGACTAGCGGGAGGGCCGTACGAGCAGTACTTC CASSQGLAGGPYEQYF
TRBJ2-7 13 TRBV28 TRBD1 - TGTGCCAGCAAAGACAGGGGATCGCACGAGCAGTACTTC CASKDRGSHEQYF
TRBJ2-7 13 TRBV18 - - TGTGCCAGCTCACCACCTCAGGGGTACGAGCAGTACTTC CASSPPQGYEQYF
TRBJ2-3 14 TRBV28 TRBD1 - TGTGCCAGCAGCCTGACAGGGGGTCTAGATACGCAGTATTTT CASSLTGGLDTQYF
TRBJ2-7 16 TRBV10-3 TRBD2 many TGTGCCATCAGTGAGTCGGGGGGGGACTCCTCCTACGAGCAGTACTTC CAISESGGDSSYEQYF
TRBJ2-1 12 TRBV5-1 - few TGCGCCAGCAGCTTGGGGCAGGATGAGCAGTTCTTC CASSLGQDEQFF
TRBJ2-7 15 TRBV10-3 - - TGTGCCATCAGGCCGCCCGGAGCGGACCAATACGAGCAGTACTTC CAIRPPGADQYEQYF
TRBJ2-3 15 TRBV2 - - TGTGCCAGCAGTGAACTAGCGACTAGCACAGATACGCAGTATTTT CASSELATSTDTQYF
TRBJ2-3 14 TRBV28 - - TGTGCCAGCAGTTTAAGGGGGAGTACAGATACGCAGTATTTT CASSLRGSTDTQYF
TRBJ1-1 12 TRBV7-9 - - TGTGCCAGCAGCTTACCGGTAGATGAAGCTTTCTTT CASSLPVDEAFF
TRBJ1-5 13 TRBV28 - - TGTGCCAGCAGTTTATGGGGGAGTCAGCCCCAGCATTTT CASSLWGSQPQHF
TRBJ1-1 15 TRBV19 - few TGTGCCAGTAGTCCGACACAGGCGGAGAGCACTGAAGCTTTCTTT CASSPTQAESTEAFF
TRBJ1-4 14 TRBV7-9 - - TGTGCCAGCAGCAACGGACAGCCTAATGAAAAACTGTTTTTT CASSNGQPNEKLFF
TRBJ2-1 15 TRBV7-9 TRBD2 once TGTGCCAGCAGCCCCGGACTAGCTCATTACAATGAGCAGTTCTTC CASSPGLAHYNEQFF
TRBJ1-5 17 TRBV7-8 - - TGTGCCAGCAGCTCGTATAGGATCGGCCAGGGCCGTCAGCCCCAGCATTTT CASSSYRIGQGRQPQHF
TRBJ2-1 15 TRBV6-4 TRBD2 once TGTGCCAGCAGTGAACTAGCGGGGGGTCACAATGAGCAGTTCTTC CASSELAGGHNEQFF
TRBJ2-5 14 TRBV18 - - TGTGCCAGCTCCCCTGCAACAGGGTTAAAGACCCAGTACTTC CASSPATGLKTQYF
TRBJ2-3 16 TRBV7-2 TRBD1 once TGTGCCAGCAGCACCCGGACAGGGACGGGCACAGATACGCAGTATTTT CASSTRTGTGTDTQYF
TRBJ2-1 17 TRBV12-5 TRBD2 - TGTGCTAGTTCCGGCCCGGGACTAGCACTGGAAGGGGGTGAGCAGTTCTTC CASSGPGLALEGGEQFF